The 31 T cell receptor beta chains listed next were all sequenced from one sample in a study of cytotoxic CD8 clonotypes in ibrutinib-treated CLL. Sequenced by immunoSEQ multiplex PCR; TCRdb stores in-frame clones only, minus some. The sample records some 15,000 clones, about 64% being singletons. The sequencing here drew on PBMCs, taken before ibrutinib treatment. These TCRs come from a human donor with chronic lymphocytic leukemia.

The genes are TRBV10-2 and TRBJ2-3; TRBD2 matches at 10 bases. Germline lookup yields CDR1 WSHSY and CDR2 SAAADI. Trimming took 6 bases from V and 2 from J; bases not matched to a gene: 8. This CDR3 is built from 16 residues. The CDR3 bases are TGCGCCAGCAGCGATCTAGCGGGGGAGATCACAGATACGCAGTATTTT. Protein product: CASSDLAGEITDTQYF.

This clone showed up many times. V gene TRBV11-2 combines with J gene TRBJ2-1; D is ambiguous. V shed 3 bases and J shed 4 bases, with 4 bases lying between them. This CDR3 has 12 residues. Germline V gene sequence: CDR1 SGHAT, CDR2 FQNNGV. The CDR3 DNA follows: TGTGCCAGCAGCTTCCAGTACAATGAGCAGTTCTTC. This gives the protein CASSFQYNEQFF.

The CDR3 here is CASSHPAPSQETQYF. As DNA, the CDR3 is TGTGCCAGCAGCCACCCGGCGCCAAGCCAAGAGACCCAGTACTTC. The chain combines TRBV5-6 with TRBJ2-5; D gene unclear. The CDR3 sequence is 15 residues long. The V gene lost 4 bases and the J gene lost 1 base, with 14 bases spanning the gap. Germline CDR1 and CDR2: SGHDT and YYEEEE.

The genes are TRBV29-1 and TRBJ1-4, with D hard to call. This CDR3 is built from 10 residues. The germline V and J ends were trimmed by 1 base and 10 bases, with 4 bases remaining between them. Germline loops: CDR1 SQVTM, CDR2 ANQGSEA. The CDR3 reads CSVEVGKLFF. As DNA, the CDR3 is TGCAGCGTTGAAGTAGGAAAACTGTTTTTT. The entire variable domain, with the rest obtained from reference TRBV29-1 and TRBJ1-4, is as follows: SAVISQKPSRDICQRGTSLTIQCQVDSQVTMMFWYRQQPGQSLTLIATANQGSEATYESGFVIDKFPISRPNLTFSTLTVSNMSPEDSSIYLCSVEVGKLFFGSGTQLSVL.

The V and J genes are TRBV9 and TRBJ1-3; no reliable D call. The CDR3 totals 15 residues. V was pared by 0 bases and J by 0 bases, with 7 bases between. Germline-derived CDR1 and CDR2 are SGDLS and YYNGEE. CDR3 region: CASSVAMGSGNTIYF. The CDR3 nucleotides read TGTGCCAGCAGCGTAGCTATGGGCTCTGGAAACACCATATATTTT. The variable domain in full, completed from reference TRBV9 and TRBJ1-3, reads DSGVTQTPKHLITATGQRVTLRCSPRSGDLSVYWYQQSLDQGLQFLIQYYNGEERAKGNILERFSAQQFPDLHSELNLSSLELGDSALYFCASSVAMGSGNTIYFGEGSWLTVV.

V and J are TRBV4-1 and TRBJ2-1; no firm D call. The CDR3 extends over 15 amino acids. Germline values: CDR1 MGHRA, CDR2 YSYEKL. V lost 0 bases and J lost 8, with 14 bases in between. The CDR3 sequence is CASSQDRNFFDEQFF. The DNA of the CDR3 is TGCGCCAGCAGCCAAGATCGCAACTTTTTCGATGAGCAGTTCTTC.

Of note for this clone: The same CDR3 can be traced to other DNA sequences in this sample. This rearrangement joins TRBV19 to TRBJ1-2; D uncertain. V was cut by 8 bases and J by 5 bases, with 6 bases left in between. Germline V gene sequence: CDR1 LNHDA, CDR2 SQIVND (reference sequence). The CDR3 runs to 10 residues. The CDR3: CASLGYGYTF. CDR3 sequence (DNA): TGTGCCAGTTTGGGATATGGCTACACCTTC.

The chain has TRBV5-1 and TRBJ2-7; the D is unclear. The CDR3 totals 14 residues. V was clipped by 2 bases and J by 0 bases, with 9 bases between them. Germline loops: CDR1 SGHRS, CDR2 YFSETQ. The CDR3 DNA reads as TGCGCCAGCAGCTTCGGCTCGAGCTCCTACGAGCAGTACTTC. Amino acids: CASSFGSSSYEQYF.

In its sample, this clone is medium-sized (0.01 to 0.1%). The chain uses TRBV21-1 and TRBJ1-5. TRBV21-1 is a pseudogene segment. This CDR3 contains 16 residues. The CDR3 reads CASSIWKPYSNQPQHF. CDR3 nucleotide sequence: TGTGCCAGCAGCATCTGGAAGCCATATAGCAATCAGCCCCAGCATTTT.

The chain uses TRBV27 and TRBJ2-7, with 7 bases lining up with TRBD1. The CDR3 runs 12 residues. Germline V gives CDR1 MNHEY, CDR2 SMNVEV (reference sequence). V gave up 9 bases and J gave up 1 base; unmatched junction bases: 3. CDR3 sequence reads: CASRGQSYEQYF. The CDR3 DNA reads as TGTGCCAGTAGGGGACAGTCCTACGAGCAGTACTTC.

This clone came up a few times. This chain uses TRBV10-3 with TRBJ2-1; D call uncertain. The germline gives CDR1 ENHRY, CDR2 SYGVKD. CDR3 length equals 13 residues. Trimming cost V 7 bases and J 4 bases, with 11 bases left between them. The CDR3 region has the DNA TGTGCCATCACTCCAGAGAGATACAATGAGCAGTTCTTC. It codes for CAITPERYNEQFF.

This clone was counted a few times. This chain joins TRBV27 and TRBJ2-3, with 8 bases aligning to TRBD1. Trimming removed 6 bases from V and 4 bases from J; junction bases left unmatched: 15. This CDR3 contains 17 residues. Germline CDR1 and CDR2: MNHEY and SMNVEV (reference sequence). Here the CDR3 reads CASSFYRTGSKADTQYF. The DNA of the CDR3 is TGTGCCAGCAGCTTCTATAGGACAGGGTCAAAGGCAGATACGCAGTATTTT.

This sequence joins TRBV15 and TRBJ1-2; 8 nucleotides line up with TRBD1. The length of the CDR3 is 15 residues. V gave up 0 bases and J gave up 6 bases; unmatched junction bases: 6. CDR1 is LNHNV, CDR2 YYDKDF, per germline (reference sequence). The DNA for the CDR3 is TGTGCCACCAGCAGAGACAACAGGGGGGTCCATGGCTACACCTTC. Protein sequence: CATSRDNRGVHGYTF. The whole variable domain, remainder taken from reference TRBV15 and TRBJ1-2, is DAMVIQNPRYQVTQFGKPVTLSCSQTLNHNVMYWYQQKSSQAPKLLFHYYDKDFNNEADTPDNFQSRRPNTSFCFLDIRSPGLGDTAMYLCATSRDNRGVHGYTFGSGTRLTVV.

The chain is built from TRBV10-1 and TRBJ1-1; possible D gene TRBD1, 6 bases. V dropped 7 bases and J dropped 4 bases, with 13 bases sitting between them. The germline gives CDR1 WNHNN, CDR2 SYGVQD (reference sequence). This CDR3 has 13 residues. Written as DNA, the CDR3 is TGCGCCAGCAAGCCCGGGGGCGGCACTGAAGCTTTCTTT. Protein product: CASKPGGGTEAFF.

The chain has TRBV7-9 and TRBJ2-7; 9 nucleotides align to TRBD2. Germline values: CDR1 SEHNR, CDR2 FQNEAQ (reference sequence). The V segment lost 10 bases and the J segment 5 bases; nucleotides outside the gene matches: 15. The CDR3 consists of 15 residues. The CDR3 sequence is CATQNFVAGADEQYF. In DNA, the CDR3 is TGTGCCACACAGAATTTTGTAGCGGGGGCGGACGAGCAGTACTTC. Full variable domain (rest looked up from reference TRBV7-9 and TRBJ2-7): DTGVSQNPRHKITKRGQNVTFRCDPISEHNRLYWYRQTLGQGPEFLTYFQNEAQLEKSRLLSDRFSAERPKGSFSTLEIQRTEQGDSAMYLCATQNFVAGADEQYFGPGTRLTVT.

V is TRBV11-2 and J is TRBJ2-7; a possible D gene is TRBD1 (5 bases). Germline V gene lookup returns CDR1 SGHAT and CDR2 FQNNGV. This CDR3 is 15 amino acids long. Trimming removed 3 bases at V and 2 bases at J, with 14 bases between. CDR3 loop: CASSFPDILTYEQYF. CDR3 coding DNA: TGTGCCAGCAGCTTCCCGGACATCCTGACCTACGAGCAGTACTTC.

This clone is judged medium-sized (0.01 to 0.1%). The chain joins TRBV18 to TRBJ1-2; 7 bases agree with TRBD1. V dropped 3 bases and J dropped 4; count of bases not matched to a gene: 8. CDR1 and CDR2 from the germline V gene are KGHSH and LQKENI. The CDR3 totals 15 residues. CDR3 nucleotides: TGTGCCAGCTCACCCGGCAGGGGGAGTAGCTATGGCTACACCTTC. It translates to CASSPGRGSSYGYTF.

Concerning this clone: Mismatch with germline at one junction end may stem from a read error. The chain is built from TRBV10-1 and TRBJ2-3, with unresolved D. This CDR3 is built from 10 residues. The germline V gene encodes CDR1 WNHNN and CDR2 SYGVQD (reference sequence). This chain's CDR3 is CASGEDTQYF. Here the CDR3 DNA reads TGCGCCAGCGGTGAGGATACGCAGTATTTT.

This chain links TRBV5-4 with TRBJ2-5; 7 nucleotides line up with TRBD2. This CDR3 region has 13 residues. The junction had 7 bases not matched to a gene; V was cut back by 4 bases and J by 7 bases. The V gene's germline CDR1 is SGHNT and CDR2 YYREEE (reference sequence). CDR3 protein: CASSRQWGGTQYF. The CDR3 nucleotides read TGTGCCAGCAGCAGACAGTGGGGGGGGACCCAGTACTTC.

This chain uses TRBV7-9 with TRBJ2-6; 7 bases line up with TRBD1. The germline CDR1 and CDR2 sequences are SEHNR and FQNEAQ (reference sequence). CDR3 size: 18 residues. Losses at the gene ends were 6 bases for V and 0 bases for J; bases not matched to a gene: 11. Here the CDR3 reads CASRRQGPLVSGANVLTF. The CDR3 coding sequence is TGTGCCAGCAGGCGACAGGGCCCTCTCGTCTCTGGGGCCAACGTCCTGACTTTC.

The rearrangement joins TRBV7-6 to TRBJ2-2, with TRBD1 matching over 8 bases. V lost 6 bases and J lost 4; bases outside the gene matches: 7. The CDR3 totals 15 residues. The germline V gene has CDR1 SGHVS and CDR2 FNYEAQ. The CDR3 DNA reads TGTGCCAGCAGGACAACAGGGGGACGCACCGGGGAGCTGTTTTTT. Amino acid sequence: CASRTTGGRTGELFF.

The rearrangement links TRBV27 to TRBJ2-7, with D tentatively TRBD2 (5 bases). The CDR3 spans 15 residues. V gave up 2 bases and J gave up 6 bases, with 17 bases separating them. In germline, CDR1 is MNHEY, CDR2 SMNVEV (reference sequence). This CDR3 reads CASSLAPPGLGEQYF. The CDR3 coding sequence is TGTGCCAGCAGTTTAGCCCCCCCGGGGTTGGGCGAGCAGTACTTC.

CDR3 nucleotides: TGTGCCAGCAGTTTATACGGGGCCTACAATGAGCAGTTCTTC. Translating it yields CASSLYGAYNEQFF. The rearrangement links TRBV27 to TRBJ2-1; a weak D match, TRBD2 (5 bases). Per germline, CDR1 MNHEY and CDR2 SMNVEV (reference sequence). The CDR3 is 14 amino acids. Trimming took 1 base from V and 2 from J, leaving 6 bases between them.

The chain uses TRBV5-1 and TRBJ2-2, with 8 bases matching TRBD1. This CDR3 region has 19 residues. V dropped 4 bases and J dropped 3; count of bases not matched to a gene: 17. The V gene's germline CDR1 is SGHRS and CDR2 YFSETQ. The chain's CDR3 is CASSPGTGHLAEHTGELFF. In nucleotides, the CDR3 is TGCGCCAGCAGCCCTGGGACAGGCCATCTCGCGGAACACACCGGGGAGCTGTTTTTT.

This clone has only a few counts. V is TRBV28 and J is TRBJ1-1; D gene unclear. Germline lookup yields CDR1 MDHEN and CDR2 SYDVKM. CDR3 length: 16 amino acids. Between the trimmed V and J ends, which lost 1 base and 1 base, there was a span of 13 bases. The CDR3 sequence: CASSLLAGGRNTEAFF. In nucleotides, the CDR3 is TGTGCCAGCAGTTTATTAGCGGGAGGGAGGAACACTGAAGCTTTCTTT.

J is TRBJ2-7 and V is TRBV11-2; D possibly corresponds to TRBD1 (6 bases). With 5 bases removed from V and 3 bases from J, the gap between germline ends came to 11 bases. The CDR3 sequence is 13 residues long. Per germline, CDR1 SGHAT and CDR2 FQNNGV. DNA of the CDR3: TGTGCCAGCAGCCCGGACAGTGGCTACGAGCAGTACTTC. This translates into CASSPDSGYEQYF.

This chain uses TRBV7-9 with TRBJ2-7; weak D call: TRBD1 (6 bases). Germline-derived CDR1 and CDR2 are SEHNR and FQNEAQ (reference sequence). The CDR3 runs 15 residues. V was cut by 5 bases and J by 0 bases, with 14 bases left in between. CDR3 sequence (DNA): TGTGCCAGCAGCCAAGAACAGGGAAGCTCCTACGAGCAGTACTTC. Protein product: CASSQEQGSSYEQYF.

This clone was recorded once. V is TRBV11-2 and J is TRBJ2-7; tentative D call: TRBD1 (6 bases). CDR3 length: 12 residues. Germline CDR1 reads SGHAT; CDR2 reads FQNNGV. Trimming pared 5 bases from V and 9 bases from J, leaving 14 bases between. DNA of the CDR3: TGTGCCAGCAGCATTAGACAGGTTGGGCAGTACTTC. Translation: CASSIRQVGQYF. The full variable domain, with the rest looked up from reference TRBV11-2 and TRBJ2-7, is EAGVAQSPRYKIIEKRQSVAFWCNPISGHATLYWYQQILGQGPKLLIQFQNNGVVDDSQLPKDRFSAERLKGVDSTLKIQPAKLEDSAVYLCASSIRQVGQYFGPGTRLTVT.

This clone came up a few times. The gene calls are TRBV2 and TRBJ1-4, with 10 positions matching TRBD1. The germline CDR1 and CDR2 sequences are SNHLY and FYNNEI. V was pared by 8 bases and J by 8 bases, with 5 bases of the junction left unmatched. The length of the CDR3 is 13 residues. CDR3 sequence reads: CASSTGGREKLFF. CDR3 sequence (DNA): TGTGCCAGCTCGACAGGGGGCAGAGAAAAACTGTTTTTT.

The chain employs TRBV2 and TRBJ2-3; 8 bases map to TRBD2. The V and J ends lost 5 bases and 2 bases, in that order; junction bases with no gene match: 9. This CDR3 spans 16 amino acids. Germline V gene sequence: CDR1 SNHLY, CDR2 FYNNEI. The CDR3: CASSSGSGGFTDTQYF. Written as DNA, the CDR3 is TGTGCCAGCAGTAGCGGATCGGGGGGGTTCACAGATACGCAGTATTTT.

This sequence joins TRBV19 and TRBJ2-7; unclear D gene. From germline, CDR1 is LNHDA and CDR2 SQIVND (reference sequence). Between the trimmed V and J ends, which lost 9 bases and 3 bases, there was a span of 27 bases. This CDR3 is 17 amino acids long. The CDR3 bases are TGTGCCAGCACACCCAGTGGCCCTTGGGCGCCCGGCTACGAGCAGTACTTC. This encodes CASTPSGPWAPGYEQYF.